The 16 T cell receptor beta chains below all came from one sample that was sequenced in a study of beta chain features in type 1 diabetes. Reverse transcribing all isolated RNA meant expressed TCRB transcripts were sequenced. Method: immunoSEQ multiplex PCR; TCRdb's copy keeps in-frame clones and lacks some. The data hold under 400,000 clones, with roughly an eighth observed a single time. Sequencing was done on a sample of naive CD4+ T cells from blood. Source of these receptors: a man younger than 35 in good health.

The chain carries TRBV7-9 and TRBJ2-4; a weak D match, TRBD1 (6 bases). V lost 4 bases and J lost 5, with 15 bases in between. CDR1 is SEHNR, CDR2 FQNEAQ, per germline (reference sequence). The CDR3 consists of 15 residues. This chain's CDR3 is CASSSGWGQQNIQYF. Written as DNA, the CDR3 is TGTGCCAGCAGCTCAGGGTGGGGGCAACAAAACATTCAGTACTTC.

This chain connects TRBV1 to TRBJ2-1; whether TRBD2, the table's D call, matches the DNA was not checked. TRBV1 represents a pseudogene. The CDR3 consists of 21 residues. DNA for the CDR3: TGCACCAGCAGCCGCAATAGACCACCGGGACTAGCGAACAACTCCTACAATGAGCAGTTCTTC. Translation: CTSSRNRPPGLANNSYNEQFF.

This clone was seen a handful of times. The CDR3 spells CASSKGGITGELFF. The CDR3 DNA reads TGTGCCAGCAGCAAGGGCGGGATCACCGGGGAGCTGTTTTTT. This rearrangement joins TRBV5-4 to TRBJ2-2; TRBD2 is a possible D gene (6 bases). From germline, CDR1 is SGHNT and CDR2 YYREEE (reference sequence). This CDR3 has 14 amino acids. Trimming removed 4 bases from V and 4 bases from J, with 11 bases in between.

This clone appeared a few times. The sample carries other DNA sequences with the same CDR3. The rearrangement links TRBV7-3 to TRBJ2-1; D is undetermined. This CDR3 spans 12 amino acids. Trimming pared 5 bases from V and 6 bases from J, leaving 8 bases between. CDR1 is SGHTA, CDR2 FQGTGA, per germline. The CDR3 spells CASSLNSNEQFF. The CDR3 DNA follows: TGTGCCAGCAGCCTCAATAGCAATGAGCAGTTCTTC.

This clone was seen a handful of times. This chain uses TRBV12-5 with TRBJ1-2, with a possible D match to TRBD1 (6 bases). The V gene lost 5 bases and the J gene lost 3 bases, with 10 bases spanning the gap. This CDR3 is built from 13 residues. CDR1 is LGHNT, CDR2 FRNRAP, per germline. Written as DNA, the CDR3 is TGTGCTAGTGGTCGGGGGGCCTACTATGGCTACACCTTC. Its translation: CASGRGAYYGYTF.

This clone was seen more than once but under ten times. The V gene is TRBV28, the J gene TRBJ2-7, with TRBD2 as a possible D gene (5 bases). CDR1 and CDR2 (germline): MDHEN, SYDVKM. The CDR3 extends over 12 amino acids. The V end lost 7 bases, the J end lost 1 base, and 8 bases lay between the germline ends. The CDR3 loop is CASTGNSYEQYF. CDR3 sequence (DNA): TGTGCCAGCACCGGGAATTCCTACGAGCAGTACTTC.

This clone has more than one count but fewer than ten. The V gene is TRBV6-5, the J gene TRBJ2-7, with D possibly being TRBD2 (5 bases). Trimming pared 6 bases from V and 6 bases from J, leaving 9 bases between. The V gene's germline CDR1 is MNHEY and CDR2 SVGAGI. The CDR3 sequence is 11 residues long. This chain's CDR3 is CASRTRVEQYF. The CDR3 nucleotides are TGTGCCAGCAGGACGAGGGTCGAGCAGTACTTC.

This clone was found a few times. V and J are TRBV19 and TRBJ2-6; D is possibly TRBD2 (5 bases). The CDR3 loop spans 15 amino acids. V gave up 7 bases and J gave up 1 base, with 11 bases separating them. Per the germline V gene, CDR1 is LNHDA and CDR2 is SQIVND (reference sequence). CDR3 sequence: CASKRWESGANVLTF. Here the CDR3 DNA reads TGTGCCAGTAAACGATGGGAGTCTGGGGCCAACGTCCTGACTTTC.

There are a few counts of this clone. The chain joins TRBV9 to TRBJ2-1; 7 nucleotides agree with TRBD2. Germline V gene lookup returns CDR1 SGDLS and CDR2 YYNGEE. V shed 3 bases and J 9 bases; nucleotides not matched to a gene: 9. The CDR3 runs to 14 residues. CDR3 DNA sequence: TGTGCCAGCAGCGCTATGACTAGCTCGGGTGAGCAGTTCTTC. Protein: CASSAMTSSGEQFF.

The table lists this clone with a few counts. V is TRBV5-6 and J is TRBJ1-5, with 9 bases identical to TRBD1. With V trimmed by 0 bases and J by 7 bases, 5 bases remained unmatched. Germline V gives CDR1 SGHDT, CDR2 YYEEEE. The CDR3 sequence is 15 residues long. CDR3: CASSLGTGEEQPQHF. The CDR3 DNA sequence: TGTGCCAGCAGCTTGGGGACAGGGGAGGAGCAGCCCCAGCATTTT.

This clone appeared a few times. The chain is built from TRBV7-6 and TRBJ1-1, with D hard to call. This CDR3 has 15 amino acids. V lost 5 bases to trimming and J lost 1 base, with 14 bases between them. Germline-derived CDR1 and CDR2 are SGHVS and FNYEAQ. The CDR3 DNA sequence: TGTGCCAGCAGCGGTGCAGGCTTACCGAACACTGAAGCTTTCTTT. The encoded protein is CASSGAGLPNTEAFF. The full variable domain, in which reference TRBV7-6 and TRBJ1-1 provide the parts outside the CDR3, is GAGVSQSPRYKVTKRGQDVALRCDPISGHVSLYWYRQALGQGPEFLTYFNYEAQQDKSGLPNDRFSAERPEGSISTLTIQRTEQRDSAMYRCASSGAGLPNTEAFFGQGTRLTVV.

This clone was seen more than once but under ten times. CDR3 region: CASSDFGPSNQPQHF. DNA of the CDR3: TGTGCCAGCTCGGACTTCGGGCCTAGCAATCAGCCCCAGCATTTT. This chain uses TRBV18 with TRBJ1-5; unclear D gene. Per the germline V gene, CDR1 is KGHSH and CDR2 is LQKENI. V gave up 6 bases and J gave up 0 bases, with 12 bases separating them. CDR3 size: 15 residues. Complete variable domain (other parts from reference TRBV18 and TRBJ1-5): NAGVMQNPRHLVRRRGQEARLRCSPMKGHSHVYWYRQLPEEGLKFMVYLQKENIIDESGMPKERFSAEFPKEGPSILRIQQVVRGDSAAYFCASSDFGPSNQPQHFGDGTRLSIL.

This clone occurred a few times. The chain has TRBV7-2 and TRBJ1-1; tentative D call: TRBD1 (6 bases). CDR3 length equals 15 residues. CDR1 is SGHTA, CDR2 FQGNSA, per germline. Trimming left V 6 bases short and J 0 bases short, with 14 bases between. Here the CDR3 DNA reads TGTGCCAGCAGTAAGGGACACCTAATGAACACTGAAGCTTTCTTT. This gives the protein CASSKGHLMNTEAFF.

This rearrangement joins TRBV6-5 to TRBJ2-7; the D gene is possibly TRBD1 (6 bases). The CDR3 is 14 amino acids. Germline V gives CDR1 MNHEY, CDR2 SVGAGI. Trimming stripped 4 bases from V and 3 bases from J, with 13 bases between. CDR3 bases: TGTGCCAGCAGTTCCGCAGGGGTCGGCTACGAGCAGTACTTC. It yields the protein CASSSAGVGYEQYF.

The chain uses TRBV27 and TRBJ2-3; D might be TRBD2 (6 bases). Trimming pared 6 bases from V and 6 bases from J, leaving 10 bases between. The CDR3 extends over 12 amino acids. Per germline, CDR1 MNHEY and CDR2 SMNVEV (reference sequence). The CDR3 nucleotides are TGTGCCAGCAGGCCTGCGGGGGATACGCAGTATTTT. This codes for CASRPAGDTQYF.

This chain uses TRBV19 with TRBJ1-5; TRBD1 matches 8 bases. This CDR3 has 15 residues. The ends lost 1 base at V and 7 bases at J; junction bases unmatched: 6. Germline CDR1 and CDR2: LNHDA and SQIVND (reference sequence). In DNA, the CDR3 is TGTGCCAGTAGTATAGGCCCGACAGGGGAACAGCCCCAGCATTTT. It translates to CASSIGPTGEQPQHF.